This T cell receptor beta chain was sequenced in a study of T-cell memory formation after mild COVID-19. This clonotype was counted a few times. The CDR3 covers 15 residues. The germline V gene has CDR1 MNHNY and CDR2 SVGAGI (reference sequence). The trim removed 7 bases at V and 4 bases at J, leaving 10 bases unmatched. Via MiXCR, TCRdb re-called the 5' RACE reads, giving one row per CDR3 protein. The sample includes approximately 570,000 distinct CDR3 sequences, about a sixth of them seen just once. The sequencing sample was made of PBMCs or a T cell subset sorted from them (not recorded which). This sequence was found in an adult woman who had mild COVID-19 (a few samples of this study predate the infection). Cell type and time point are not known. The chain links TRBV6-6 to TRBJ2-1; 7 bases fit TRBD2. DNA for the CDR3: TGTGCCAGCATTTCGACTAGCCGGTCATACAATGAGCAGTTCTTC. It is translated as CASISTSRSYNEQFF.